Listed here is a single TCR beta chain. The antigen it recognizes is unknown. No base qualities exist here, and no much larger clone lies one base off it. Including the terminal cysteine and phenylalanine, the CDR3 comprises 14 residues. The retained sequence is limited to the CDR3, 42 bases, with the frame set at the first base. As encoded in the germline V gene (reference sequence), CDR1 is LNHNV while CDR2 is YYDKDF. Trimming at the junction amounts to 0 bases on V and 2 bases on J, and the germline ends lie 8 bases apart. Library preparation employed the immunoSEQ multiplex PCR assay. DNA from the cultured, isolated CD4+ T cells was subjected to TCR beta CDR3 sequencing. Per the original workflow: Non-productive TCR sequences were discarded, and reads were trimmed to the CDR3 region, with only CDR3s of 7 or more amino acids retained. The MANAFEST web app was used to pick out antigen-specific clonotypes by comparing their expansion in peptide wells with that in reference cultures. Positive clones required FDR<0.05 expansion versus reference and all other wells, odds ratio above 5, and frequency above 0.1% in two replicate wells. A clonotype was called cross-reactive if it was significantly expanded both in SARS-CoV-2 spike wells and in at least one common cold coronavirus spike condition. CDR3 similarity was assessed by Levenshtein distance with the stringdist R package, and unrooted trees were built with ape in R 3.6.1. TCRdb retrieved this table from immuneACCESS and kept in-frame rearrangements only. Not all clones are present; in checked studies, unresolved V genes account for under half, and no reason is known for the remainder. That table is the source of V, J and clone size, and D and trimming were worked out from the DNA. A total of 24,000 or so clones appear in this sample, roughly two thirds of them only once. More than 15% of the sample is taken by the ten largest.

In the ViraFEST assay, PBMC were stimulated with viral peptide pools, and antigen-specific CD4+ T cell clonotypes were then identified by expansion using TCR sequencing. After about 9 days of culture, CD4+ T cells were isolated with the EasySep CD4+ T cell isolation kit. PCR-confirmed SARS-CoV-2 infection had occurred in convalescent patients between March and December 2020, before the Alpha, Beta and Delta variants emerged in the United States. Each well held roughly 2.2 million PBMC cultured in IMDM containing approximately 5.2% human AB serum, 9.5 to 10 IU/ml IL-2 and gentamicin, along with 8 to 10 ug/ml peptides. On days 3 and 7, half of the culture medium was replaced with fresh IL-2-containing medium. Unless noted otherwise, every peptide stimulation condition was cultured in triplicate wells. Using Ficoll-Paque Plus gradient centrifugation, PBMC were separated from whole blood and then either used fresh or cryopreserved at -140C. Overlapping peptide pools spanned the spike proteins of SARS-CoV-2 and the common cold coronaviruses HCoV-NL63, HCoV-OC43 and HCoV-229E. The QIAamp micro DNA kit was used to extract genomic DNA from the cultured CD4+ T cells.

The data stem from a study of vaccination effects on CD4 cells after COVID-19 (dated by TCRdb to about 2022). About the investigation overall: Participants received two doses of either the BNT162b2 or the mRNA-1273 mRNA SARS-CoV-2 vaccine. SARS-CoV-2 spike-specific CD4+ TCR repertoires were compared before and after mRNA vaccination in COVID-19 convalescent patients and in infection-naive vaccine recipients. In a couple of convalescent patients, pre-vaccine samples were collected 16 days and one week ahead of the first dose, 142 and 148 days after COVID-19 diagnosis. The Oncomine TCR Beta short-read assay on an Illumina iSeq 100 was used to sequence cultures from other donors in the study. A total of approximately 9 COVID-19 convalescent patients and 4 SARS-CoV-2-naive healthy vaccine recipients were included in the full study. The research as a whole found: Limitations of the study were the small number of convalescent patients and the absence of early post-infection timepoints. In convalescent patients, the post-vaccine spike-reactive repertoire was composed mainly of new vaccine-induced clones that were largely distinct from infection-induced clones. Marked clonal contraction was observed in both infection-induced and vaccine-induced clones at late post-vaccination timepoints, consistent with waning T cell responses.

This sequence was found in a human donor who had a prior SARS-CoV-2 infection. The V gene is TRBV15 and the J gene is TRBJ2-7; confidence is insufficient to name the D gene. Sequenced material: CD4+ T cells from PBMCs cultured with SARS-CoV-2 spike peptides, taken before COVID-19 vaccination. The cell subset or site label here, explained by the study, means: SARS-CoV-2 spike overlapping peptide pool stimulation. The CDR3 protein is CATSRDMYTYEQYF. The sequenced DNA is TGTGCCACCAGCAGAGATATGTATACCTACGAGCAGTACTTC.